Following are 29 T cell receptor beta chains from one sample sequenced in a study of beta chain features in type 1 diabetes. Every isolated RNA sample was fully reverse transcribed, so sequencing captured expressed TCRB transcripts. The repertoire was sequenced with immunoSEQ multiplex PCR; TCRdb's copy has only in-frame clones and lacks some. The table includes hundreds of thousands of clones, about a sixth detected once. Material for sequencing was naive CD4+ T cells from blood. The receptor source for this set is a man between 18 and 35 years old in good health.

This clone was observed a few times. This chain links TRBV30 with TRBJ1-1; D is undetermined. CDR1 is GTSNPN, CDR2 SVGIG, per germline (reference sequence). V lost 0 bases, J lost 5 bases, and 13 bases lay in between. CDR3 size: 14 residues. CDR3 DNA sequence: TGTGCCTGGAGTGTATCGGGGTCGTGGACTGAAGCTTTCTTT. Translated, it gives CAWSVSGSWTEAFF.

In this sample, this clone turned up a few times. The chain is built from TRBV19 and TRBJ1-1; D is perhaps TRBD1 (5 bases). The ends were cut back, 4 bases at V and 6 bases at J, with 9 bases in the middle. The CDR3 is made up of 12 amino acids. Germline V gives CDR1 LNHDA, CDR2 SQIVND (reference sequence). The CDR3 DNA sequence: TGTGCCAGTAGTACGACAGTAGCTGAAGCTTTCTTT. It translates to CASSTTVAEAFF.

DNA for the CDR3: TGTGCCAGCAGCCAACAGGGACTGCAGGTCGGGAACACCGGGGAGCTGTTTTTT. This gives the protein CASSQQGLQVGNTGELFF. This chain connects TRBV4-2 to TRBJ2-2, with a tentative D call TRBD2 (6 bases). This CDR3 comprises 18 residues. Trimming stripped 2 bases from V and 1 base from J, with 17 bases between. Germline assignment: CDR1 LGHNA and CDR2 YNFKEQ.

The chain uses TRBV4-3 and TRBJ1-2; D unresolved. Germline V gene lookup returns CDR1 LGHNA and CDR2 YSLEER. V lost 0 bases and J 5 bases, leaving 7 bases between the germline ends. This CDR3 comprises 13 residues. Written as DNA, the CDR3 is TGCGCCAGCAGCCAAGAGTCGGGGTATGGCTACACCTTC. Amino acid sequence: CASSQESGYGYTF.

The chain recombines TRBV28 with TRBJ1-5, with 11 bases fitting TRBD1. The CDR3 consists of 15 residues. The trim removed 6 bases at V and 1 base at J, leaving 2 bases unmatched. CDR1 and CDR2 from the germline V gene are MDHEN and SYDVKM. The CDR3 sequence: CASRGQGASNQPQHF. CDR3 nucleotides: TGTGCCAGCAGAGGACAGGGGGCCAGCAATCAGCCCCAGCATTTT. The full variable domain, its missing parts supplied by reference TRBV28 and TRBJ1-5, is DVKVTQSSRYLVKRTGEKVFLECVQDMDHENMFWYRQDPGLGLRLIYFSYDVKMKEKGDIPEGYSVSREKKERFSLILESASTNQTSMYLCASRGQGASNQPQHFGDGTRLSIL.

This clone has a handful of counts. The chain carries TRBV5-4 and TRBJ2-2; D ambiguous. This CDR3 region has 12 residues. V was pared by 6 bases and J by 4 bases, with 7 bases between. In germline, CDR1 is SGHNT, CDR2 YYREEE (reference sequence). CDR3 amino acids: CASTDLTGELFF. The CDR3 nucleotides are TGTGCCAGCACCGATCTCACCGGGGAGCTGTTTTTT.

This clone has more than one count but fewer than ten. The chain has TRBV18 and TRBJ2-7; D is possibly TRBD1 or TRBD2 (5 bases each). V was pared by 6 bases and J by 5 bases, with 20 bases between. This CDR3 comprises 15 residues. CDR1 is KGHSH, CDR2 LQKENI, per germline. The CDR3 nucleotides read TGTGCCAGCTCTTTTCAGCAGGGAGCTATGGACGAGCAGTACTTC. It is translated as CASSFQQGAMDEQYF.

This clone was observed a handful of times. The chain is built from TRBV7-2 and TRBJ2-7; D might be TRBD2 (6 bases). This CDR3 is built from 13 residues. CDR1 is SGHTA, CDR2 FQGNSA, per germline. V lost 7 bases and J 3 bases, leaving 13 bases between the germline ends. As DNA, the CDR3 is TGTGCCAGCAAACAGGCGGGGCTCTACGAGCAGTACTTC. It codes for CASKQAGLYEQYF.

The CDR3 here is CASSPNIDYGYTF. CDR3 nucleotides: TGTGCCAGCAGCCCTAACATTGACTATGGCTACACCTTC. The rearrangement links TRBV6-6 to TRBJ1-2; D remains ambiguous. Trimming removed 6 bases at V and 3 bases at J, with 11 bases between. Germline CDR1 MNHNY, CDR2 SVGAGI (reference sequence). The CDR3 is made up of 13 amino acids.

This clone was observed a handful of times. The chain has TRBV5-1 and TRBJ1-2, with TRBD1 matching 9 bases. Germline lookup yields CDR1 SGHRS and CDR2 YFSETQ. The CDR3 covers 15 residues. With V trimmed by 6 bases and J by 4 bases, 10 bases remained unmatched. This CDR3 is CASTPYRGPGYGYTF. In DNA form, the CDR3 reads TGCGCCAGCACCCCTTACAGGGGGCCGGGCTATGGCTACACCTTC.

The rearrangement uses TRBV7-8 and TRBJ2-3, with D maybe TRBD2 (5 bases). Germline V CDR1 and CDR2: SGHVS, FQNEAQ. There are 12 residues in the CDR3. Deletions cut 3 bases from V and 11 bases from J, with 12 bases between. CDR3 bases: TGTGCCAGCAGCTTCGCGACCCGGGGGCAGTATTTT. Protein product: CASSFATRGQYF.

V and J are TRBV4-3 and TRBJ1-6, with TRBD1 matching 7 bases. V lost 0 bases and J lost 9; bases outside the gene matches: 8. The CDR3 has 16 amino acids. In germline, CDR1 is LGHNA, CDR2 YSLEER. This CDR3 is CASSQDRQGVGSPLHF. CDR3 coding DNA: TGCGCCAGCAGCCAAGACAGACAGGGTGTCGGTTCACCCCTCCACTTT.

The rearrangement links TRBV21-1 to TRBJ2-1; the table's TRBD2 call for D was not verified on the DNA. TRBV21-1 is shown as a pseudogene. The CDR3 runs 15 residues. The DNA of the CDR3 is TGTGCCAGCATCCCGGGGCGGGATGGAGACAATGAGCAGTTCTTC. Residues: CASIPGRDGDNEQFF.

This clone appeared a few times. The genes are TRBV7-2 and TRBJ2-7; 11 positions agree with TRBD2. The CDR3 has 15 amino acids. After removal of 1 base from V and 4 bases from J, the junction contained 3 bases not matched to a gene. Per the germline V gene, CDR1 is SGHTA and CDR2 is FQGNSA. The CDR3 protein is CASSLVTSGVYEQYF. DNA for the CDR3: TGTGCCAGCAGCTTAGTGACTAGCGGGGTTTACGAGCAGTACTTC.

The chain employs TRBV28 and TRBJ2-3; D is possibly TRBD2 (6 bases). Germline CDR1 MDHEN, CDR2 SYDVKM. This CDR3 has 12 amino acids. Deletions cut 3 bases from V and 9 bases from J, with 10 bases between. The CDR3 region has the DNA TGTGCCAGCAGTTTGGAGGGGATAACGCAGTATTTT. It specifies CASSLEGITQYF.

This clone was detected only a few times. The chain's CDR3 is CASSLGGDLTYEQYF. CDR3 coding DNA: TGCGCCAGCAGCTTGGGCGGGGACCTTACCTACGAGCAGTACTTC. The chain combines TRBV5-1 with TRBJ2-7; the D gene is possibly TRBD2 (6 bases). Trimming took off 0 bases at V and 2 bases at J, with 12 bases between the two ends. Per germline, CDR1 SGHRS and CDR2 YFSETQ. The CDR3 extends over 15 amino acids.

The CDR3 sequence is CASTLSQSYNEQFF. DNA of the CDR3: TGCGCCAGCACCCTGAGCCAATCCTACAATGAGCAGTTCTTC. The V call is TRBV5-1, the J call TRBJ2-1; D uncertain. CDR3 length: 14 amino acids. Germline CDR1 reads SGHRS; CDR2 reads YFSETQ. V was trimmed by 6 bases and J by 1 base, leaving 11 bases between them.

In this sample, this clone turned up a few times. The V and J genes are TRBV5-5 and TRBJ1-1, with D possibly being TRBD1 (6 bases). Germline V gives CDR1 SGHKS, CDR2 YYEKEE (reference sequence). V lost 1 base and J 3 bases, leaving 10 bases between the germline ends. The CDR3 runs to 14 residues. DNA for the CDR3: TGTGCCAGCAGCTTGCCGGGGGGCGACACTGAAGCTTTCTTT. Translated, it gives CASSLPGGDTEAFF. Variable domain in full (rest from reference TRBV5-5 and TRBJ1-1): DAGVTQSPTHLIKTRGQQVTLRCSPISGHKSVSWYQQVLGQGPQFIFQYYEKEERGRGNFPDRFSARQFPNYSSELNVNALLLGDSALYLCASSLPGGDTEAFFGQGTRLTVV.

The chain joins TRBV7-3 to TRBJ1-1; a possible D gene is TRBD1 (5 bases). The CDR3 runs to 15 residues. V lost 1 base and J lost 2, with 11 bases in between. CDR1 and CDR2 from the germline V gene are SGHTA and FQGTGA. CDR3 sequence: CASSLMPQGNTEAFF. CDR3 bases: TGTGCCAGCAGCTTAATGCCCCAGGGAAACACTGAAGCTTTCTTT.

This clone was seen more than once but under ten times. V usage is TRBV4-3 and J usage is TRBJ1-1; a weak D match, TRBD1 (5 bases). CDR3 size: 17 residues. V shed 1 base and J shed 4 bases, with 19 bases lying between them. Germline V gives CDR1 LGHNA, CDR2 YSLEER. The CDR3 DNA follows: TGCGCCAGCAGCCAAGTCCCTCGGAGGGGTATGGGCACTGAAGCTTTCTTT. Translating gives CASSQVPRRGMGTEAFF.

This chain joins TRBV7-2 and TRBJ2-5; TRBD2 aligns across 8 bases. The J segment lost 8 bases and the V segment lost 4 bases, leaving 3 bases of the junction unmatched. CDR1 is SGHTA and CDR2 is FQGNSA in the germline V gene. The CDR3 is 12 residues long. CDR3 nucleotides: TGTGCCAGCAGCTCGGGACTAGATACCCAGTACTTC. It codes for CASSSGLDTQYF.

This clone was picked up a small number of times. The chain combines TRBV7-8 with TRBJ2-1; TRBD2 is a possible D gene (6 bases). Trimming removed 5 bases from V and 7 bases from J, with 18 bases in between. This CDR3 spans 15 amino acids. Germline CDR1 reads SGHVS; CDR2 reads FQNEAQ. The CDR3 protein is CASSLLKSSANEQFF. The CDR3 coding sequence is TGTGCCAGCAGCCTCCTAAAATCTAGCGCTAATGAGCAGTTCTTC. The variable domain in full, completed from reference TRBV7-8 and TRBJ2-1, reads GAGVSQSPRYKVAKRGQDVALRCDPISGHVSLFWYQQALGQGPEFLTYFQNEAQLDKSGLPSDRFFAERPEGSVSTLKIQRTQQEDSAVYLCASSLLKSSANEQFFGPGTRLTVL.

The genes are TRBV6-5 and TRBJ1-2; 8 bases are shared with TRBD1. Germline CDR1 is MNHEY and CDR2 is SVGAGI. V dropped 4 bases and J dropped 2; count of bases not matched to a gene: 3. This CDR3 is 14 amino acids long. CDR3 in amino acids: CASSSSGGNYGYTF. CDR3 nucleotide sequence: TGTGCCAGCAGTTCCTCAGGGGGCAACTATGGCTACACCTTC.

The rearrangement joins TRBV9 to TRBJ1-1; D is undetermined. Germline V lookup: CDR1 SGDLS, CDR2 YYNGEE. V was clipped by 0 bases and J by 4 bases, with 13 bases between them. The CDR3 is made up of 15 amino acids. The DNA for the CDR3 is TGTGCCAGCAGCGTAGACAATTCCATAGCCACTGAAGCTTTCTTT. It codes for CASSVDNSIATEAFF. The whole variable domain, remainder taken from reference TRBV9 and TRBJ1-1, is DSGVTQTPKHLITATGQRVTLRCSPRSGDLSVYWYQQSLDQGLQFLIQYYNGEERAKGNILERFSAQQFPDLHSELNLSSLELGDSALYFCASSVDNSIATEAFFGQGTRLTVV.

The chain has TRBV25-1 and TRBJ2-7; 7 bases align to TRBD1. Germline V gene lookup returns CDR1 MGHDK and CDR2 SYGVNS. Losses at the gene ends were 3 bases for V and 4 bases for J; bases not matched to a gene: 15. This CDR3 spans 17 amino acids. The CDR3 region has the DNA TGTGCCAGCAGTGAGACTCCCCTCGACAGGGAATTGTACGAGCAGTACTTC. This gives the protein CASSETPLDRELYEQYF.

This chain links TRBV28 with TRBJ2-1; 9 nucleotides match TRBD1. In germline, CDR1 is MDHEN, CDR2 SYDVKM. The CDR3 extends over 15 amino acids. V lost 5 bases and J lost 7; bases outside the gene matches: 9. Written as DNA, the CDR3 is TGTGCCAGCAGTCCGTCGGGACAGGGTATGAATGAGCAGTTCTTC. Protein sequence: CASSPSGQGMNEQFF.

The chain employs TRBV29-1 and TRBJ2-7; D is perhaps TRBD1 (5 bases). The CDR3 loop spans 14 amino acids. The V end was cut by 6 bases, the J end by 1 base, with 16 bases between. Germline V gene lookup returns CDR1 SQVTM and CDR2 ANQGSEA. The CDR3 sequence: CSVTPATASYEQYF. For the CDR3, the DNA is TGCAGCGTCACTCCCGCGACAGCTTCCTACGAGCAGTACTTC.

This CDR3 reads CASSLTGTGGGYTF. CDR3 bases: TGTGCCAGCAGCTTAACGGGGACAGGGGGTGGCTACACCTTC. The V gene is TRBV7-3, the J gene TRBJ1-2, with TRBD1 matching over 11 bases. This CDR3 comprises 14 residues. Germline trimming cut 0 bases from V and 7 bases from J; bases unmatched to any gene: 1. Germline loops: CDR1 SGHTA, CDR2 FQGTGA.

Regarding this clone: The sample holds other DNA sequences that translate to the same CDR3. The gene calls are TRBV29-1 and TRBJ2-7; 8 nucleotides line up with TRBD1. Germline V CDR1 and CDR2: SQVTM, ANQGSEA. The CDR3 is 13 amino acids. The junction had 3 bases not matched to a gene; V was cut back by 4 bases and J by 1 base. The CDR3 protein is CSVGRTGSYEQYF. CDR3 bases: TGCAGCGTTGGTAGGACAGGGTCCTACGAGCAGTACTTC.